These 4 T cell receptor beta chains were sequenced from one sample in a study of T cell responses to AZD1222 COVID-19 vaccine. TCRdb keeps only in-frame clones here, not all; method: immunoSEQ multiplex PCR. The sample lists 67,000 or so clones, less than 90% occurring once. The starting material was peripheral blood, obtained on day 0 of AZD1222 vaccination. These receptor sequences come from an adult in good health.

The CDR3 spells CASSGRAAGNQPQHF. The CDR3 nucleotides are TGTGCCAGCAGCGGGCGGGCAGCGGGAAATCAGCCCCAGCATTTT. The V and J genes are TRBV5-5 and TRBJ1-5; D ambiguous. CDR1 is SGHKS, CDR2 YYEKEE, per germline (reference sequence). This CDR3 is built from 15 residues. Between the trimmed V and J ends, which lost 4 bases and 4 bases, there was a span of 15 bases.

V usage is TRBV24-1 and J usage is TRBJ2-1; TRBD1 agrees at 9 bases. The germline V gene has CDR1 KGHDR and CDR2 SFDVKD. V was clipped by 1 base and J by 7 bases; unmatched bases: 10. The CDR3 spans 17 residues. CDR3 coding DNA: TGTGCCACCAGTGATTTTGGGGGACAGGGATCCTTGAATGAGCAGTTCTTC. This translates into CATSDFGGQGSLNEQFF.

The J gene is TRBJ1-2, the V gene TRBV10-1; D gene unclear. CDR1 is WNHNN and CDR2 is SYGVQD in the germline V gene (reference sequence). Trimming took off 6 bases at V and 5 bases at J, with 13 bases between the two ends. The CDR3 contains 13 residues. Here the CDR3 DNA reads TGCGCCAGCAGCGCAGACTCTTTTTATGGCTACACCTTC. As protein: CASSADSFYGYTF.

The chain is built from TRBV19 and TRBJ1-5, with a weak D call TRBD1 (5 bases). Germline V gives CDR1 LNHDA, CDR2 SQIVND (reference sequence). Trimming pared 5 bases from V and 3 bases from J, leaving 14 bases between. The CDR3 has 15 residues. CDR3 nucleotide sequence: TGTGCCAGTAGTCCCCGGGACGGACCCAATCAGCCCCAGCATTTT. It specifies CASSPRDGPNQPQHF.